This TCR beta chain was observed in a study of cytotoxic CD8 clonotypes in ibrutinib-treated CLL. Using immunoSEQ multiplex PCR, the repertoire was profiled, and TCRdb retains in-frame clones only, with some absent. The table lists about 76,000 clones, approximately 82% of them singletons. There are 16 residues in the CDR3. Trimming took 3 bases from V and 0 from J; bases not matched to a gene: 4. Germline values: CDR1 KGHSH, CDR2 LQKENI. This chain links TRBV18 with TRBJ2-2; 7 positions match TRBD2. The receptor comes from a human donor with chronic lymphocytic leukemia. The source material was PBMCs, sampled after 24 months of ibrutinib treatment. CDR3 in DNA: TGTGCCAGCTCACCCTGGGCGGGAGCGAACACCGGGGAGCTGTTTTTT. Translated: CASSPWAGANTGELFF.